A selection of T cell receptor beta chains follows, all from one sample in a study of blood T cell repertoires in COVID-19. Profiling relied on immunoSEQ multiplex PCR, and the TCRdb table lists in-frame clones only, not all of them. In the table there are 100,000 to 150,000 clones, roughly 90% of which are singletons. The source material was peripheral blood. The receptors originated from a man between 70 and 80 years old with active COVID-19. Both conserved end residues are trimmed from each CDR3.

j_gene: TRBJ1-2
v_gene: TRBV5-1
CDR3aa: ASSRGVREGYT

j_gene: TRBJ1-4
v_gene: TRBV2
CDR3aa: ASSDRTNREKLF

j_gene: TRBJ2-3
v_gene: TRBV27
CDR3aa: ASSAYGTVSTDTQY

j_gene: TRBJ2-2
v_gene: TRBV7-2
CDR3aa: ASSTDRAGTGELF

j_gene: TRBJ2-1
v_gene: TRBV6-1
CDR3aa: ASSEASPGLVVAEQF

j_gene: TRBJ2-1
v_gene: TRBV30
CDR3aa: AWSSSGRASGDEQF

j_gene: TRBJ2-1
v_gene: TRBV5-5
CDR3aa: ASSLVLSYNEQF

j_gene: TRBJ1-1
v_gene: TRBV10-3
CDR3aa: AISEADLGTEAF

j_gene: TRBJ2-7
v_gene: TRBV11-2
CDR3aa: ASSPPGTGAAEQY

j_gene: TRBJ2-7
v_gene: TRBV2
CDR3aa: ASKEGNEQY

j_gene: TRBJ2-1
v_gene: TRBV27
CDR3aa: ASMGLATYNEQF

j_gene: TRBJ2-2
v_gene: TRBV5-1
CDR3aa: ASSLAPQSSGELF

j_gene: TRBJ2-1
v_gene: TRBV6-2/TRBV6-3
CDR3aa: ASSSGTSGQNEQF

j_gene: TRBJ2-1
v_gene: TRBV3-1/TRBV3-2
CDR3aa: ASSHLASSSYNEQF

j_gene: TRBJ2-5
v_gene: TRBV28
CDR3aa: ASSLIHRAETQY

j_gene: TRBJ1-2
v_gene: TRBV18
CDR3aa: ASSPGTGLFEGYT